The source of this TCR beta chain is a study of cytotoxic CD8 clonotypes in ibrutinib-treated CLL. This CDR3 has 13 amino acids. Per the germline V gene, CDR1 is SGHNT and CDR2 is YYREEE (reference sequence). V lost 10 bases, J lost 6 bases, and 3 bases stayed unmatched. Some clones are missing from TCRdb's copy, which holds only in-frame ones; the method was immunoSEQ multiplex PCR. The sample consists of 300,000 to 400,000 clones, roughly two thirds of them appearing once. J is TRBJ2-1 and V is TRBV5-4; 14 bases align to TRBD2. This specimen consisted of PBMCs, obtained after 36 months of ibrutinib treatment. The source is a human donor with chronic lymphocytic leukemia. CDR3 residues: CAGGLAGGNEQFF. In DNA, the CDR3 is TGTGCCGGAGGACTAGCGGGAGGCAATGAGCAGTTCTTC.